Listed below are T cell receptor beta chains from one sample, sequenced in a study of blood T cell repertoires in COVID-19. Produced via immunoSEQ multiplex PCR; TCRdb's table is partial and in-frame only. The table lists about 120,000 clones, roughly 82% of them singletons. Sample: peripheral blood. The receptors derive from a human donor in a cohort sampled during active COVID-19. Each CDR3 is given without its conserved first and last residue. D genes are given only for firm matches. A clone size is listed for some rows: how often the clone was seen (once, few, many), or a class if it is expanded.

size: NA; length: 14; D: NA; J: TRBJ1-4; V: TRBV6-1; CDR3: ASSDTAGEFGEKLF
size: NA; length: 10; D: NA; J: TRBJ2-7; V: TRBV24-1; CDR3: ATSDYNYEQY
size: NA; length: 10; D: NA; J: TRBJ2-7; V: TRBV10-3; CDR3: AISEDTYEQY
size: NA; length: 13; D: NA; J: TRBJ1-1; V: TRBV2; CDR3: ASSPLLSGNTEAF
size: NA; length: 12; D: TRBD2; J: TRBJ2-1; V: TRBV7-2; CDR3: ASSLAALAREQF
size: NA; length: 13; D: NA; J: TRBJ1-6; V: TRBV11-2; CDR3: ASSLDPQGNSPLH
size: NA; length: 9; D: NA; J: TRBJ2-5; V: TRBV3-1/TRBV3-2; CDR3: ASSQGEAQY
size: NA; length: 12; D: NA; J: TRBJ1-1; V: TRBV29-1; CDR3: SGEDYVLGTEAF
size: once; length: 12; D: TRBD1; J: TRBJ1-4; V: TRBV7-9; CDR3: ASSPQGVGEKLF
size: few; length: 11; D: NA; J: TRBJ1-6; V: TRBV3-1/TRBV3-2; CDR3: ASSQDMNSPLH
size: NA; length: 12; D: NA; J: TRBJ2-4; V: TRBV23-1; CDR3: VEPGFLAKNIQY
size: NA; length: 15; D: TRBD1; J: TRBJ2-7; V: TRBV5-6; CDR3: ASSPAMGQGDSYEQY
size: NA; length: 13; D: TRBD2; J: TRBJ2-3; V: TRBV5-1; CDR3: ASSQTSGGANTQY
size: NA; length: 10; D: NA; J: TRBJ2-2; V: TRBV2; CDR3: ASSARSGELF
size: NA; length: 11; D: TRBD1; J: TRBJ2-7; V: TRBV3-1/TRBV3-2; CDR3: ASHGQGSHEQY
size: NA; length: 19; D: TRBD2; J: TRBJ2-4; V: TRBV4-1; CDR3: ASSLRWGIGLAGGMENIQY
size: few; length: 12; D: TRBD1; J: TRBJ1-2; V: TRBV5-6; CDR3: ASRTGQGPYGYT
size: NA; length: 13; D: TRBD2; J: TRBJ2-3; V: TRBV7-7; CDR3: ASSLGLADTDTQY
size: NA; length: 10; D: TRBD2; J: TRBJ2-7; V: TRBV19; CDR3: ASSPREGEQY
size: NA; length: 13; D: TRBD1; J: TRBJ2-7; V: TRBV4-2; CDR3: ASSQNFGTAYEQY
size: NA; length: 11; D: TRBD1; J: TRBJ2-7; V: TRBV30; CDR3: AWTGTDAYEQY
size: NA; length: 12; D: TRBD1; J: TRBJ2-5; V: TRBV2; CDR3: ASSDIGTEETQY
size: few; length: 12; D: NA; J: TRBJ1-1; V: TRBV5-4; CDR3: ASSTADRNTEAF
size: NA; length: 15; D: TRBD1; J: TRBJ1-6; V: TRBV3-1/TRBV3-2; CDR3: ASSQFSGGERNSPLH
size: NA; length: 12; D: NA; J: TRBJ2-5; V: TRBV5-1; CDR3: ASSFGQGGETQY
size: few; length: 14; D: TRBD1; J: TRBJ2-7; V: TRBV28; CDR3: ASRSLTGSVSYEQY
size: NA; length: 11; D: TRBD1; J: TRBJ2-7; V: TRBV6-6; CDR3: ASSPRGRFEQY
size: NA; length: 12; D: TRBD1; J: TRBJ1-2; V: TRBV18; CDR3: ASSKEGAVVGYT
size: once; length: 10; D: NA; J: TRBJ1-2; V: TRBV6-2/TRBV6-3; CDR3: ASSYQGYGYT
size: once; length: 14; D: TRBD2; J: TRBJ2-3; V: TRBV5-3; CDR3: ARSGTSGGATDTQY
size: NA; length: 12; D: NA; J: TRBJ2-3; V: TRBV7-2; CDR3: ASIHSQGPDTQY
size: NA; length: 14; D: NA; J: TRBJ2-7; V: TRBV2; CDR3: ASSGLEGALPYEQY
size: NA; length: 14; D: TRBD2; J: TRBJ2-3; V: TRBV7-2; CDR3: ASSFASGGTTDTQY
size: NA; length: 13; D: NA; J: TRBJ1-1; V: TRBV7-2; CDR3: ASTPMGAGNTEAF
size: NA; length: 11; D: NA; J: TRBJ1-1; V: TRBV28; CDR3: ASRLRGFTEAF
size: NA; length: 13; D: TRBD1; J: TRBJ1-2; V: TRBV28; CDR3: ASSLFIWDRIVPS
size: NA; length: 15; D: TRBD2; J: TRBJ2-5; V: TRBV4-1; CDR3: ASSQVGTSGVQETQY
size: NA; length: 15; D: TRBD1; J: TRBJ2-5; V: TRBV7-2; CDR3: ASSSPGATGVGETQY
size: NA; length: 12; D: NA; J: TRBJ1-2; V: TRBV6-5; CDR3: ASRGPGSGYGYT
size: NA; length: 9; D: TRBD1; J: TRBJ1-1; V: TRBV10-2; CDR3: ASSGQASAF
size: NA; length: 13; D: NA; J: TRBJ2-7; V: TRBV19; CDR3: ASSITWTESYEQY
size: once; length: 10; D: TRBD2; J: TRBJ2-7; V: TRBV12-3/TRBV12-4; CDR3: ASSFRGGPKY
size: NA; length: 11; D: NA; J: TRBJ2-7; V: TRBV15; CDR3: ATSRVGHAEQY
size: NA; length: 13; D: NA; J: TRBJ1-1; V: TRBV10-3; CDR3: AISESKDSLTEAF
size: few; length: 9; D: NA; J: TRBJ2-7; V: TRBV5-6; CDR3: ASSWGEEQY
size: few; length: 11; D: NA; J: TRBJ1-2; V: TRBV12-3/TRBV12-4; CDR3: ASSLDKNYGYT
size: NA; length: 14; D: TRBD1; J: TRBJ2-7; V: TRBV19; CDR3: ASSISAGTVIDEQY
size: NA; length: 14; D: NA; J: TRBJ2-6; V: TRBV6-1; CDR3: ASSEGRYVGANVLT
size: NA; length: 13; D: TRBD1; J: TRBJ1-2; V: TRBV4-1; CDR3: ASSQRQGAGYGYT
size: many; length: 12; D: TRBD1; J: TRBJ1-2; V: TRBV6-1; CDR3: ASSETGQGLGYT
size: NA; length: 14; D: NA; J: TRBJ2-5; V: TRBV28; CDR3: ASSTSTNQLRETQY
size: NA; length: 10; D: NA; J: TRBJ1-6; V: TRBV3-1/TRBV3-2; CDR3: ASSQNTGPLH
size: NA; length: 14; D: TRBD2; J: TRBJ2-5; V: TRBV5-1; CDR3: ASSLTSGGARETQY
size: NA; length: 13; D: NA; J: TRBJ2-3; V: TRBV5-1; CDR3: ASSLVPGPADTQY